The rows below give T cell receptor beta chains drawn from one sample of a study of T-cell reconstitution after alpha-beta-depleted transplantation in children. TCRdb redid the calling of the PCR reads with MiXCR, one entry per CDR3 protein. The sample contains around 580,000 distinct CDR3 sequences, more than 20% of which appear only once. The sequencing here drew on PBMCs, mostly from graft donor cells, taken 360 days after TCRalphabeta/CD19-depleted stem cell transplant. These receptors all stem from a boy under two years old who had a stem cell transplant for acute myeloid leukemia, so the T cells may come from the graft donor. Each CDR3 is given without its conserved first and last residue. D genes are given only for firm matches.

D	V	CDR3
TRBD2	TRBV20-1	SASMASGVLTDTQY
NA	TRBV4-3	ASSPLSHSYNEQF
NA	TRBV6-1	ASSRAGASGNTIY
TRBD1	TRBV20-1	SARLSRTGANEQF
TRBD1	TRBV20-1	SAQDRGNNSPLH
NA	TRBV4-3	ASSQDYTVTEAF
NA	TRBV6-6	ASKAGKDTQY
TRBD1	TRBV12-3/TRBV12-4	ASSLAGQGRTTSYEQY
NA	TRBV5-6	ASSLVARGYTDTQY
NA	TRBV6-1	ASSRLGTATSGEQY
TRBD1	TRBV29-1	SVEGDRGRELF